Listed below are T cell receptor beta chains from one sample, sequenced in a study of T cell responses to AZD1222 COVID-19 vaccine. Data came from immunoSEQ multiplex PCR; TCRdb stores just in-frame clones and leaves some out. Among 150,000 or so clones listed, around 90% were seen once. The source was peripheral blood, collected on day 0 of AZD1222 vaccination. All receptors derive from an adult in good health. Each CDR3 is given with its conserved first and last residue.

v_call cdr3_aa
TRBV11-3 CASSLEGRGLDTQYF
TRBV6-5 CASRAVGAHNEQFF
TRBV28 CASSLLHRVTRQPQHF
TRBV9 CASSPGTGSYEQYF
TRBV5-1 CASSEGLKQRETQYF
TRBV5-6 CASSVTGTGYMNTEAFF
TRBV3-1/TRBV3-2 CASSHSGTRNNEQFF
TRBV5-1 CASSKGLAGGPSYEQYF
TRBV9 CASTPGLAGINYEQYF
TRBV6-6 CASSYSGDTQYF
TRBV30 CACPRQGHYGYTF
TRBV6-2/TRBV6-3 CASSWGRSQDTQYF